A single sample is the source of the 22 T cell receptor beta chains below, sequenced in a study of blood T cell repertoires in COVID-19. TCRdb keeps only in-frame clones here, not all; method: immunoSEQ multiplex PCR. The sample records about 94,000 clones, 75% to 90% being singletons. Source material: peripheral blood. All receptors come from a human donor in a cohort sampled during active COVID-19.

The gene calls are TRBV28 and TRBJ1-1; 11 bases align to TRBD1. J lost 7 bases, V lost 5 bases, and 9 bases had no gene match. Germline assignment: CDR1 MDHEN and CDR2 SYDVKM. This CDR3 is built from 15 residues. CDR3 residues: CASSPARDRGDEAFF. In DNA form, the CDR3 reads TGTGCCAGCAGTCCGGCCCGGGACAGGGGGGATGAAGCTTTCTTT.

Note on this clone: Different DNA sequences within this sample yield the same CDR3. The chain is built from TRBV6-5 and TRBJ1-4, with TRBD1 matching over 7 bases. The CDR3 is made up of 14 amino acids. In germline, CDR1 is MNHEY, CDR2 SVGAGI. V lost 5 bases to trimming and J lost 1 base; unmatched junction nucleotides: 1. CDR3 region: CASSQGGTNEKLFF. The CDR3 nucleotides read TGTGCCAGCAGTCAGGGGGGAACTAATGAAAAACTGTTTTTT.

This clone came up a few times. V usage is TRBV30 and J usage is TRBJ1-2; TRBD1 agrees at 12 bases. CDR3 length equals 14 residues. V lost 4 bases, J lost 7 bases, and 7 bases stayed unmatched. Germline assignment: CDR1 GTSNPN and CDR2 SVGIG (reference sequence). In nucleotides, the CDR3 is TGTGCCTGGAAAGGCGGGACAGGGGGCGTTGGCTACACCTTC. Encoded protein: CAWKGGTGGVGYTF.

The genes are TRBV28 and TRBJ2-3; 7 bases match TRBD2. J was trimmed by 2 bases and V by 8 bases; bases with no gene match: 10. Germline V gene sequence: CDR1 MDHEN, CDR2 SYDVKM. This CDR3 region has 15 residues. CDR3 in DNA: TGTGCCAGCCGATTAAGCGGGGCAGACACAGATACGCAGTATTTT. The encoded protein is CASRLSGADTDTQYF.

This clone was detected only once. V gene TRBV18 combines with J gene TRBJ2-7; 7 bases agree with TRBD1. This CDR3 is 15 amino acids long. The V and J ends lost 3 bases and 2 bases, in that order; junction bases with no gene match: 7. Germline V gene data show CDR1 as KGHSH and CDR2 as LQKENI. CDR3 region: CASSPQAGTAYEQYF. In DNA, the CDR3 is TGTGCCAGCTCACCCCAAGCCGGGACAGCCTACGAGCAGTACTTC.

The chain links TRBV7-9 to TRBJ1-4, with D perhaps TRBD1 (6 bases). Trimming shortened V by 2 bases and J by 8 bases, and 12 bases separated the two germline ends. The V gene's germline CDR1 is SEHNR and CDR2 FQNEAQ (reference sequence). This CDR3 spans 14 amino acids. The DNA for the CDR3 is TGTGCCAGCAGCTTACTGGGACACGGGGAAAAACTGTTTTTT. This translates into CASSLLGHGEKLFF.

This chain uses TRBV12-3 or TRBV12-4 with TRBJ1-5; D ambiguous. The CDR3 sequence is 12 residues long. V was clipped by 3 bases and J by 6 bases, with 6 bases between them. CDR3 DNA sequence: TGTGCCAGCAGTTTGAGTGGTCAGCCCCAGCATTTT. Protein: CASSLSGQPQHF.

V and J are TRBV6-1 and TRBJ2-2; D call uncertain. The germline gives CDR1 MNHNS, CDR2 SASEGT. CDR3 length: 11 residues. V dropped 1 base and J dropped 10 bases, with 4 bases sitting between them. The CDR3 sequence is CASSEGVELFF. CDR3 sequence (DNA): TGTGCCAGCAGTGAAGGCGTGGAGCTGTTTTTT.

The V call is TRBV5-1, the J call TRBJ2-7, with a weak D call TRBD1 (5 bases). V lost 4 bases, J lost 1 base, and 18 bases lay in between. Germline V CDR1 and CDR2: SGHRS, YFSETQ. This CDR3 has 16 amino acids. In nucleotides, the CDR3 is TGCGCCAGCAGCCCCATAGGACAAGGGGTTTCCTACGAGCAGTACTTC. This encodes CASSPIGQGVSYEQYF.

The chain uses TRBV7-9 and TRBJ2-1, with D tentatively TRBD2 (5 bases). The CDR3 spans 16 residues. V dropped 1 base and J dropped 8 bases, with 18 bases sitting between them. CDR1 and CDR2 (germline): SEHNR, FQNEAQ (reference sequence). CDR3 residues: CASSLVVGGAGDEQFF. In nucleotides, the CDR3 is TGTGCCAGCAGCTTAGTAGTAGGCGGCGCCGGGGATGAGCAGTTCTTC.

The CDR3 reads CASTRPGSGNSYNEQFF. In DNA form, the CDR3 reads TGTGCCAGCACCCGACCTGGTAGCGGGAATTCTTACAATGAGCAGTTCTTC. The J gene is TRBJ2-1, the V gene TRBV6-4, with 8 bases identical to TRBD2. The germline V gene encodes CDR1 MRHNA and CDR2 SNTAGT. Trimming cost V 7 bases and J 4 bases; bases outside gene matches: 15. This CDR3 has 17 amino acids.

This CDR3 is CASSFRGSRRDTQYF. CDR3 DNA sequence: TGTGCCAGCAGTTTTCGAGGGTCACGGCGGGATACGCAGTATTTT. The rearrangement links TRBV28 to TRBJ2-3, with a tentative D call TRBD2 (5 bases). The CDR3 has 15 residues. Per germline, CDR1 MDHEN and CDR2 SYDVKM. The ends were cut back, 3 bases at V and 6 bases at J, with 16 bases in the middle.

The chain uses TRBV7-8 and TRBJ1-4; weak D call: TRBD1 (5 bases). Trimming pared 3 bases from V and 5 bases from J, leaving 16 bases between. The germline CDR1 and CDR2 sequences are SGHVS and FQNEAQ. The CDR3 runs 16 residues. The DNA of the CDR3 is TGTGCCAGCAGCTTCTGGGCGGCAGGGCGGAATGAAAAACTGTTTTTT. Residues: CASSFWAAGRNEKLFF.

The chain is built from TRBV6-5 and TRBJ2-7; 7 bases align to TRBD2. The CDR3 runs 15 residues. The V gene's germline CDR1 is MNHEY and CDR2 SVGAGI. V shed 6 bases and J 7 bases; nucleotides not matched to a gene: 15. The CDR3 DNA is TGTGCCAGCAGGAACGGGAGGCGGAGCTGGGCGGAGCAGTACTTC. This gives the protein CASRNGRRSWAEQYF.

The CDR3 region is CAWSRSGTRREPQHF. The CDR3 region has the DNA TGTGCCTGGAGTCGTTCCGGGACACGGCGTGAGCCCCAGCATTTT. This sequence joins TRBV30 and TRBJ1-5; maybe TRBD1 (6 bases). V lost 2 bases to trimming and J lost 8 bases, with 19 bases between them. CDR1 is GTSNPN, CDR2 SVGIG, per germline (reference sequence). CDR3 length: 15 residues.

This clone was seen once. The rearrangement links TRBV24-1 to TRBJ1-1; weak D call: TRBD1 (5 bases). Germline V gene lookup returns CDR1 KGHDR and CDR2 SFDVKD. CDR3 size: 13 residues. V was clipped by 9 bases and J by 2 bases, with 12 bases between them. The CDR3 region has the DNA TGTGCCACCCCAGGGAAACGTAACACTGAAGCTTTCTTT. Its translation is CATPGKRNTEAFF.

The chain uses TRBV28 and TRBJ2-7; D is perhaps TRBD1 (6 bases). CDR3 length equals 14 residues. Germline V lookup: CDR1 MDHEN, CDR2 SYDVKM. V lost 3 bases, J lost 4 bases, and 13 bases lay in between. The CDR3 coding sequence is TGTGCCAGCAGTTTCGGAACAGGGCTATACGAGCAGTACTTC. Its protein is CASSFGTGLYEQYF. Full variable domain (outside the CDR3, taken from reference TRBV28 and TRBJ2-7): DVKVTQSSRYLVKRTGEKVFLECVQDMDHENMFWYRQDPGLGLRLIYFSYDVKMKEKGDIPEGYSVSREKKERFSLILESASTNQTSMYLCASSFGTGLYEQYFGPGTRLTVT.

V and J are TRBV6-5 and TRBJ2-5; 11 nucleotides agree with TRBD2. CDR3 length equals 16 residues. CDR1 and CDR2 (germline): MNHEY, SVGAGI. The trim removed 4 bases at V and 1 base at J, leaving 5 bases unmatched. The CDR3 DNA sequence: TGTGCCAGCAGTTCCTTAGCGGGAGGGATCCAAGAGACCCAGTACTTC. Protein: CASSSLAGGIQETQYF.

This sequence joins TRBV3-1 (or the pseudogene TRBV3-2) and TRBJ2-7; a possible D gene is TRBD2 (6 bases). The CDR3 extends over 18 amino acids. Germline values: CDR1 LGHDT, CDR2 YNNKEL (reference sequence). V lost 1 base and J 0 bases, leaving 19 bases between the germline ends. In DNA form, the CDR3 reads TGTGCCAGCAGCCAAGGGCCCGGGAGCGGGCCTAGCTCCTACGAGCAGTACTTC. It yields the protein CASSQGPGSGPSSYEQYF.

This clone occurred once. The J gene is TRBJ2-6, the V gene TRBV4-1, with D possibly being TRBD2 (6 bases). The CDR3 covers 17 residues. V was pared by 0 bases and J by 2 bases, with 11 bases between. The germline CDR1 and CDR2 sequences are MGHRA and YSYEKL. The CDR3 here is CASSQEEGTAGANVLTF. The CDR3 DNA follows: TGCGCCAGCAGCCAAGAGGAGGGGACGGCTGGGGCCAACGTCCTGACTTTC.

The count of this clone is one. The chain carries TRBV29-1 and TRBJ2-1; 7 bases are a match to TRBD2. The junction had 17 bases not matched to a gene; V was cut back by 7 bases and J by 8 bases. The CDR3 has 15 amino acids. The germline V gene has CDR1 SQVTM and CDR2 ANQGSEA. The CDR3 DNA is TGCAGCGCCCTCGGCGGGACTACCCCGACGGATGAGCAGTTCTTC. Amino acids: CSALGGTTPTDEQFF.

The chain has TRBV24-1 and TRBJ1-1, with 7 bases lining up with TRBD1. Germline loops: CDR1 KGHDR, CDR2 SFDVKD. The CDR3 has 15 residues. V lost 2 bases and J lost 2; bases outside the gene matches: 4. CDR3 in amino acids: CATSDSGTANTEAFF. CDR3 coding DNA: TGTGCCACCAGTGATTCCGGGACAGCCAACACTGAAGCTTTCTTT.